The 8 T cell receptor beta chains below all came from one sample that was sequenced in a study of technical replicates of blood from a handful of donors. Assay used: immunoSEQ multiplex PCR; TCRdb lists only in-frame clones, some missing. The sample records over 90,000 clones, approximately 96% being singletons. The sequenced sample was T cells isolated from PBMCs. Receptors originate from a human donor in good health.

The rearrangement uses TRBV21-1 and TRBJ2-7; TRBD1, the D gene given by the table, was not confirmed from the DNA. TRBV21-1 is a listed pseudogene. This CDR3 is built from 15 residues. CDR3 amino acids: CASSNCSTGGHEQYF. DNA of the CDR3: TGTGCCAGCAGCAACTGCTCGACAGGGGGCCACGAGCAGTACTTC.

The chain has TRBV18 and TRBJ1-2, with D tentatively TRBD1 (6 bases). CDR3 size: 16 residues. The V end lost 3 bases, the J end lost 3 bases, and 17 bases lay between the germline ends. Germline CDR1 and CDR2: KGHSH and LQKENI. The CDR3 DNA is TGTGCCAGCTCACCGACAGGTCCTCGAACTGACTATGGCTACACCTTC. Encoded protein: CASSPTGPRTDYGYTF.

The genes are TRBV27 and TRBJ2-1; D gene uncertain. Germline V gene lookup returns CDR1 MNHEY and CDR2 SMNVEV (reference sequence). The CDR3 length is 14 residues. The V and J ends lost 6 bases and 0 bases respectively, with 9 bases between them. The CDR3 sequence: CASSSVSSYNEQFF. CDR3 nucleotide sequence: TGTGCCAGCAGCTCCGTCAGCTCCTACAATGAGCAGTTCTTC.

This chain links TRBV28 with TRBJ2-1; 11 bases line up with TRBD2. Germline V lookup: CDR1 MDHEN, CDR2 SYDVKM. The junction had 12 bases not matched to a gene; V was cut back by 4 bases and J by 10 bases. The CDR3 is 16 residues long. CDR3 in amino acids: CASSYIRASGRLEQFF. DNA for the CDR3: TGTGCCAGCAGTTACATAAGAGCTAGCGGGAGGTTAGAGCAGTTCTTC.

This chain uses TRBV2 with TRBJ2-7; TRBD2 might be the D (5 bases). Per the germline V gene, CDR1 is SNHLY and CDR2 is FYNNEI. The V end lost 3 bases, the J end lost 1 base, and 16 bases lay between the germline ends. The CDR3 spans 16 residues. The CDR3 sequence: CASSDVAEGTSYEQYF. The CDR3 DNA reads TGTGCCAGCAGTGATGTAGCCGAGGGAACTTCCTACGAGCAGTACTTC.

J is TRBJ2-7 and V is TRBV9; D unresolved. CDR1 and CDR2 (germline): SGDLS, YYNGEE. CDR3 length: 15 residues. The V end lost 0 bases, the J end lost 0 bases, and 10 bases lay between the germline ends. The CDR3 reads CASSVGSGLSYEQYF. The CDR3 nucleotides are TGTGCCAGCAGCGTAGGGTCTGGCCTCTCCTACGAGCAGTACTTC.

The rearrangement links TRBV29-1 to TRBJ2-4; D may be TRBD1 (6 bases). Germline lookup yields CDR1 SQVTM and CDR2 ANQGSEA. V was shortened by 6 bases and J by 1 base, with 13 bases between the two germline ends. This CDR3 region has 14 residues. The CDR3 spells CSVHRVNAKNIQYF. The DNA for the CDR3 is TGCAGCGTCCACAGGGTAAACGCCAAAAACATTCAGTACTTC.

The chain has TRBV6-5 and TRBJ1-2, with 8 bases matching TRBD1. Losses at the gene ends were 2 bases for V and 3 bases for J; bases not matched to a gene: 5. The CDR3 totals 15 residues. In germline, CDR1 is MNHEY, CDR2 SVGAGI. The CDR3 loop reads CASSYGVQGDYGYTF. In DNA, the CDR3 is TGTGCCAGCAGTTACGGGGTACAGGGGGACTATGGCTACACCTTC.